The TCR beta chain under discussion was sequenced for a study of cytomegalovirus exposure and HLA in healthy donors. At the level of the study: Earlier sequencing of some 180 million T cells yielded under 120 million unique TCR beta sequences.

The study's findings and limits: A cluster of highly shared sequence variants was likely a sequencing artifact. Apart from CMV serostatus, no immune exposure information was available. Later, an analysis found that common viral pathogens appeared to be linked with several of the most significant clusters.

PCR amplification relied on 60 Vbeta primers (plus 13 Jbeta primers). Produced via immunoSEQ multiplex PCR; TCRdb's table is partial and in-frame only. The sample data list 150,000 to 200,000 clones. Comment on this clone: The antigen is unknown.

With 3 bases clipped from V and 6 bases from J, the junction kept 8 bases outside the gene matches. Germline CDR1 and CDR2: MDHEN and SYDVKM. The CDR3 loop spans 15 amino acids. The sample was PBMCs. The chain recombines TRBV28 with TRBJ1-5, with 7 bases lining up with TRBD1. The sequence was collected from a young woman in good health and CMV-seropositive. CDR3 amino acids: CASSFPQGSGQPQHF. The CDR3 DNA sequence: TGTGCCAGCAGTTTCCCACAGGGGTCTGGTCAGCCCCAGCATTTT.